Listed here are 20 T cell receptor beta chains from one sample, sequenced in a study of T cell responses to AZD1222 COVID-19 vaccine. Measured with immunoSEQ multiplex PCR; TCRdb has only the in-frame clones, and not every one. Among 90,000 to 140,000 clones listed, around nine tenths were seen once. The sample consisted of peripheral blood, taken on day 0 of AZD1222 vaccination. The receptors here all came from an adult in good health.

The chain recombines TRBV19 with TRBJ2-1, with 10 bases matching TRBD2. This CDR3 is 16 amino acids long. The V gene end was trimmed by 5 bases and the J gene end by 10 bases; junction bases not matched to a gene: 14. Germline V gives CDR1 LNHDA, CDR2 SQIVND (reference sequence). The chain's CDR3 is CASSFPPGTSVVEQFF. DNA for the CDR3: TGTGCCAGTAGTTTCCCGCCCGGGACTAGCGTTGTGGAGCAGTTCTTC.

The V gene is TRBV9, the J gene TRBJ1-1; TRBD1 agrees at 7 bases. The CDR3 runs to 15 residues. Germline CDR1 and CDR2: SGDLS and YYNGEE. Unmatched junction bases numbered 7, after V lost 3 bases and J lost 2 bases. CDR3 DNA: TGTGCCAGCAGCGCTCTACAGGGGACAAACACTGAAGCTTTCTTT. This translates into CASSALQGTNTEAFF.

The chain combines TRBV4-3 with TRBJ1-4; weak D call: TRBD1 (6 bases). Germline CDR1 LGHNA, CDR2 YSLEER. There are 17 residues in the CDR3. Trimming took 6 bases from V and 4 from J, leaving 21 bases between them. CDR3 DNA sequence: TGCGCCAGCAGGGGGGGCGCGGGACAACTTGGTAATGAAAAACTGTTTTTT. This encodes CASRGGAGQLGNEKLFF.

The genes are TRBV11-2 and TRBJ2-7; TRBD1 matches at 7 bases. This CDR3 region has 12 residues. The junction had 2 bases not matched to a gene; V was cut back by 5 bases and J by 4 bases. Looked up from germline, CDR1 is SGHAT and CDR2 is FQNNGV. The DNA for the CDR3 is TGTGCCAGCAGCCCGACAGGGTACGAGCAGTACTTC. It yields the protein CASSPTGYEQYF.

The rearrangement joins TRBV6-2 or TRBV6-3 to TRBJ1-2; no clear D gene. V was pared by 5 bases and J by 9 bases, with 22 bases between. Germline V gives CDR1 MNHEY, CDR2 SVGEGT. CDR3 length: 15 residues. As DNA, the CDR3 is TGTGCCAGCAGTCCCATTCGTGGGCCCCCCGGGCGCTACACCTTC. It translates to CASSPIRGPPGRYTF.

The V gene is TRBV28, the J gene TRBJ2-7; TRBD1 agrees at 8 bases. V trimming: 3 bases; J trimming: 5 bases; junction bases outside the gene matches: 9. The CDR3 sequence is 15 residues long. The V gene's germline CDR1 is MDHEN and CDR2 SYDVKM. The CDR3 sequence is CASSFDGQGFNEQYF. For the CDR3, the DNA is TGTGCCAGCAGTTTCGACGGACAGGGATTCAACGAGCAGTACTTC.

This chain links TRBV12-3 or TRBV12-4 with TRBJ2-7, with 7 positions matching TRBD1. This CDR3 contains 13 residues. V was clipped by 3 bases and J by 5 bases; unmatched bases: 4. Here the CDR3 reads CASSFTGDDEQYF. CDR3 bases: TGTGCCAGCAGTTTTACAGGGGATGACGAGCAGTACTTC.

The chain employs TRBV28 and TRBJ2-1; D remains ambiguous. CDR1 and CDR2 from the germline V gene are MDHEN and SYDVKM. The CDR3 runs to 12 residues. V was clipped by 2 bases and J by 8 bases, with 7 bases between them. DNA of the CDR3: TGTGCCAGCAGTTTAGCCAGAGATGAGCAGTTCTTC. Residues: CASSLARDEQFF.

The chain is built from TRBV4-2 and TRBJ2-1; D possibly corresponds to TRBD1 (6 bases). The CDR3 covers 17 residues. With 0 bases removed from V and 0 bases from J, the gap between germline ends came to 12 bases. Germline V gene data show CDR1 as LGHNA and CDR2 as YNFKEQ. For the CDR3, the DNA is TGTGCCAGCAGCCAAGAAACAGGGCTTAGCTCCTACAATGAGCAGTTCTTC. Translation: CASSQETGLSSYNEQFF.

CDR3 nucleotides: TGTGCCAGCAGCTCTTACATGAACACTGAAGCTTTCTTT. It translates to CASSSYMNTEAFF. The chain uses TRBV7-9 and TRBJ1-1; the D is unclear. CDR3 length: 13 residues. Trimming removed 4 bases from V and 0 bases from J, with 6 bases in between. Per germline, CDR1 SEHNR and CDR2 FQNEAQ (reference sequence).

The chain is built from TRBV2 and TRBJ2-1; unclear D gene. Germline CDR1 is SNHLY and CDR2 is FYNNEI. V lost 3 bases and J lost 0, with 3 bases in between. The CDR3 consists of 13 residues. The DNA for the CDR3 is TGTGCCAGCAGTGAGAACTCCTACAATGAGCAGTTCTTC. Translated: CASSENSYNEQFF. The full variable domain, with the rest looked up from reference TRBV2 and TRBJ2-1, is EPEVTQTPSHQVTQMGQEVILRCVPISNHLYFYWYRQILGQKVEFLVSFYNNEISEKSEIFDDQFSVERPDGSNFTLKIRSTKLEDSAMYFCASSENSYNEQFFGPGTRLTVL.

V is TRBV5-5 and J is TRBJ1-3; D gene unclear. Germline CDR1 is SGHKS and CDR2 is YYEKEE (reference sequence). The CDR3 length is 15 residues. Trimming left V 4 bases short and J 3 bases short, with 14 bases between. In DNA, the CDR3 is TGTGCCAGCAGCCGCTCGGCGTCTAATGGAAACACCATATATTTT. This encodes CASSRSASNGNTIYF.

The chain has TRBV5-8 and TRBJ1-5; D ambiguous. CDR3 length: 13 residues. Germline loops: CDR1 SGHTS, CDR2 YDEGEE. The ends were cut back, 1 base at V and 8 bases at J, with 10 bases in the middle. The CDR3 loop reads CASSLSGSEPQHF. CDR3 DNA: TGTGCCAGCAGCTTGAGCGGATCGGAGCCCCAGCATTTT.

This sequence joins TRBV19 and TRBJ1-5; D is uncertain. Germline CDR1 and CDR2: LNHDA and SQIVND (reference sequence). This CDR3 has 14 amino acids. V was shortened by 3 bases and J by 7 bases, with 13 bases between the two germline ends. The CDR3 bases are TGTGCCAGTAGTATGGGGAGAAGGGAACAGCCCCAGCATTTT. This gives the protein CASSMGRREQPQHF. The full variable domain, completed using reference TRBV19 and TRBJ1-5, is DGGITQSPKYLFRKEGQNVTLSCEQNLNHDAMYWYRQDPGQGLRLIYYSQIVNDFQKGDIAEGYSVSREKKESFPLTVTSAQKNPTAFYLCASSMGRREQPQHFGDGTRLSIL.

The gene calls are TRBV24-1 and TRBJ2-2; D is unclear. CDR3 size: 19 residues. In germline, CDR1 is KGHDR, CDR2 SFDVKD. Trimming removed 0 bases at V and 2 bases at J, with 18 bases between. The CDR3 protein is CATSDLAIHPGFNTGELFF. DNA for the CDR3: TGTGCCACCAGTGATTTGGCCATACACCCTGGGTTTAACACCGGGGAGCTGTTTTTT.

This chain joins TRBV10-3 and TRBJ2-2, with 10 bases fitting TRBD1. CDR1 is ENHRY and CDR2 is SYGVKD in the germline V gene. With V trimmed by 3 bases and J by 6 bases, 7 bases remained unmatched. The CDR3 sequence is 16 residues long. CDR3 amino acids: CAISERDRGFAGELFF. CDR3 bases: TGTGCCATCAGTGAAAGGGACAGGGGTTTCGCCGGGGAGCTGTTTTTT.

The J gene is TRBJ2-3, the V gene TRBV6-2 or TRBV6-3; 8 nucleotides match TRBD2. Germline CDR1 is MNHEY and CDR2 is SVGEGT. Trimming took 0 bases from V and 4 from J; bases not matched to a gene: 3. This CDR3 region has 15 residues. This CDR3 is CASSYSGGRPDTQYF. In DNA form, the CDR3 reads TGTGCCAGCAGTTACTCCGGCGGGAGGCCAGATACGCAGTATTTT.

The V call is TRBV11-2, the J call TRBJ1-2; 10 nucleotides match TRBD1. From germline, CDR1 is SGHAT and CDR2 FQNNGV. The ends lost 11 bases at V and 3 bases at J; junction bases unmatched: 12. The CDR3 totals 15 residues. As DNA, the CDR3 is TGTGCCTCCTGGGACAGGGGTGTATCGGACTATGGCTACACCTTC. Translating gives CASWDRGVSDYGYTF.

The chain is built from TRBV11-1 and TRBJ2-7; the match to TRBD1 covers 8 bases. Germline V gene sequence: CDR1 SGHAT, CDR2 FQDESV (reference sequence). The CDR3 has 15 amino acids. The junction had 6 bases not matched to a gene; V was cut back by 2 bases and J by 3 bases. The CDR3 loop reads CASSLIRGQIYEQYF. The DNA of the CDR3 is TGTGCCAGCAGCTTAATCAGGGGGCAGATCTACGAGCAGTACTTC.

J is TRBJ1-4 and V is TRBV28; D is possibly TRBD1 (6 bases). V was trimmed by 6 bases and J by 3 bases, leaving 14 bases between them. The germline V gene encodes CDR1 MDHEN and CDR2 SYDVKM. The CDR3 consists of 15 residues. CDR3 sequence: CASSTNRASNEKLFF. CDR3 bases: TGTGCCAGCAGCACCAACAGGGCCTCTAATGAAAAACTGTTTTTT.